The present TCR beta chain was sequenced within a study of T-cell memory formation after mild COVID-19. Comment on this clonotype: As yet, its antigen is unknown.

Study results and caveats: Whether second-wave clones peaking at day 37 were SARS-CoV-2 specific went unconfirmed. Prior to infection, memory already included some responding clones, suggesting cross-reactive memory joined. CD4+ bias marked clones expanding day 15 to 37, unlike balanced contracting clones.

This CDR3 has 15 amino acids. The V gene end was trimmed by 3 bases and the J gene end by 1 base; junction bases not matched to a gene: 5. Germline-derived CDR1 and CDR2 are KGHSH and LQKENI. TCRdb reprocessed the 5' RACE reads with MiXCR, giving one entry per CDR3 protein. This table has about 250,000 distinct CDR3 sequences, 15% appearing once. The J gene is TRBJ1-1, the V gene TRBV18; 7 bases align to TRBD1. The clonotype was recovered from an adult woman who had mild COVID-19 (a few samples of this study predate the infection). Cell type and time point are not known. Sequenced input: PBMCs or a T cell subset sorted from them (not recorded which). The CDR3 sequence is CASSPRQGQNTEAFF. Written as DNA, the CDR3 is TGTGCCAGCTCACCCCGACAGGGACAGAACACTGAAGCTTTCTTT.